This TCR beta chain was profiled in a study of immunodeficiency (dated by TCRdb to the late 2010s). For the study in its entirety: Repertoire analysis was performed to search for VDJ recombination defects and oligoclonality.

CD3+CD4+ T cells were sorted from fresh PBMCs before TCR sequencing. The full study reports these points: Severe oligoclonality, judged by top-100 and total clonotype frequencies, was seen in patient CD8+ but not CD4+ T cells. Entropy comparisons showed n=3 (open circles) for patients versus healthy controls; a thymic development effect was only suggested as possible. CD4+ T cell V-J pairing and productive entropy appeared similar between patients and controls.

The germline V gene (reference sequence) gives CDR1 as SGHNT and CDR2 as YYREEE. The CDR3 numbers 16 residues from cysteine through phenylalanine. Solely the CDR3 DNA is kept, with 48 bases framed from the first base. V ends up 3 bases short and J 2 bases short, with an unmatched junction base count of 6. Genomic DNA was extracted with the QIAamp DNA Blood Mini Kit and sent for immunoSEQ repertoire analysis. Using a standard quantity of genomic DNA template, multiplex PCR was run to amplify the CDR3 regions. An Illumina platform was used to sequence the PCR products. The authors' pipeline ran thus. Sequences were aligned to a reference, with V, D and J gene definitions taken from IMGT. To get rid of PCR and sequencing errors, closely related sequences were merged using a nearest-neighbor clustering algorithm. V, D and J usage was analyzed in productive unique and total sequences using ImmunoSEQ Analyzer tools and R version 3.6.1. Here the immuneACCESS table is served through TCRdb, limited to in-frame sequences with V and J called. Missing clones are a known gap in these copies; in checked studies unresolved V genes cover under half, and the rest lacks a known reason. V and J calls and clone size come straight from that table; D and trimming were deduced from the DNA. Here the sample has around 970 clones; around 90% occur a single time. The biggest ten clones account for approximately 2% of the sample.

Details on this clone: This clone's antigen is unknown. Per-nucleotide qualities are absent, and no much larger clonotype sits a single base away.

The TCR sequence derives from a female donor. The rearranged segments are TRBV5-4 and TRBJ2-1, with 9 bases matching TRBD2. The sequenced sample consisted of CD4+ T cells from blood. Here is the DNA: TGTGCCAGCAGCTGGAAAGCGGGGGGTACCTACAATGAGCAGTTCTTC. Translated, it gives CASSWKAGGTYNEQFF. The entire variable domain, with the stretches around the CDR3 drawn from the reference TRBV5-4 and TRBJ2-1 proteins, is ETGVTQSPTHLIKTRGQQVTLRCSSQSGHNTVSWYQQALGQGPQFIFQYYREEENGRGNFPPRFSGLQFPNYSSELNVNALELDDSALYLCASSWKAGGTYNEQFFGPGTRLTVL.